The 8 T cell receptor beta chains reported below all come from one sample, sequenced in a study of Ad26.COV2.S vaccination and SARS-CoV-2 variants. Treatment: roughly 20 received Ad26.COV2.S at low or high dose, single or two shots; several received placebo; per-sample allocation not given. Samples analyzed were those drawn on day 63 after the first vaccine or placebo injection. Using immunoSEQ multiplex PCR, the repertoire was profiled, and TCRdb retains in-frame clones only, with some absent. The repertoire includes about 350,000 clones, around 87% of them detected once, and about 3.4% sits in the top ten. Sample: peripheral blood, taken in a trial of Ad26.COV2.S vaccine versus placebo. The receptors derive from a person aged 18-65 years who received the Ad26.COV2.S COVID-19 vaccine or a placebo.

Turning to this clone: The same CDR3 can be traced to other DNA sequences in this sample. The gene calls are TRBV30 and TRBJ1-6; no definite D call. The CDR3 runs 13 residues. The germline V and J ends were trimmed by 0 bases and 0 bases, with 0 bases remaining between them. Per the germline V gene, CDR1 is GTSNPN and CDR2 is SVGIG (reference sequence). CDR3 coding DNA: TGTGCCTGGAGTGTCTCCTATAATTCACCCCTCCACTTT. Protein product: CAWSVSYNSPLHF.

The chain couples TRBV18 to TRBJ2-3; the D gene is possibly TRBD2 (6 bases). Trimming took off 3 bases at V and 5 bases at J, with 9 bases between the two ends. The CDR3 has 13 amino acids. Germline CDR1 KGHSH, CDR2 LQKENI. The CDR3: CASSPGGEDTQYF. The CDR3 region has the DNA TGTGCCAGCTCACCCGGAGGGGAAGATACGCAGTATTTT.

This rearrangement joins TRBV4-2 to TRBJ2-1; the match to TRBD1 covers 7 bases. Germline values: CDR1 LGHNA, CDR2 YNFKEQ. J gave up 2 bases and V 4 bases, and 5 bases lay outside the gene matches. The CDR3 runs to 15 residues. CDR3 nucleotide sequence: TGTGCCAGCAGCCCGACAGGGCCTCCCTACAATGAGCAGTTCTTC. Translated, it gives CASSPTGPPYNEQFF.

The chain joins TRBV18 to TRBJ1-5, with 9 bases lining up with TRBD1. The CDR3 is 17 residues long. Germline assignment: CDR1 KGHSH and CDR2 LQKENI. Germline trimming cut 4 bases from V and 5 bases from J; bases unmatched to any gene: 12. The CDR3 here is CASSRDRAVIRDQPQHF. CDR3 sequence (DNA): TGTGCCAGCTCACGGGACAGGGCGGTCATTAGGGATCAGCCCCAGCATTTT.

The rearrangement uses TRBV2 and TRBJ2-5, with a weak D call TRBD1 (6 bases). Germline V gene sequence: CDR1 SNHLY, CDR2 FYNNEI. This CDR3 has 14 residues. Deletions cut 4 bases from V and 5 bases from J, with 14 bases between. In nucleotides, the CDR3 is TGTGCCAGCAGTGCCGTAACAGGGCGGGAGACCCAGTACTTC. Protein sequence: CASSAVTGRETQYF.

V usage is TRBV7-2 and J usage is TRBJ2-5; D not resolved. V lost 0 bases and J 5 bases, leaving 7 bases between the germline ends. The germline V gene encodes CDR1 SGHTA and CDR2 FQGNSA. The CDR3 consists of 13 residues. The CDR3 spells CASSLAMEETQYF. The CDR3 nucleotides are TGTGCCAGCAGCTTAGCGATGGAGGAGACCCAGTACTTC.

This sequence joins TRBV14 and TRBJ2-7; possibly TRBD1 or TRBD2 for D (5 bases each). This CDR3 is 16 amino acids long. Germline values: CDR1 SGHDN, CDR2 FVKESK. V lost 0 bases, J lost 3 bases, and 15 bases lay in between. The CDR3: CASSQEWGSIHYEQYF. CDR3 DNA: TGTGCCAGCAGCCAAGAATGGGGGTCAATACACTACGAGCAGTACTTC.

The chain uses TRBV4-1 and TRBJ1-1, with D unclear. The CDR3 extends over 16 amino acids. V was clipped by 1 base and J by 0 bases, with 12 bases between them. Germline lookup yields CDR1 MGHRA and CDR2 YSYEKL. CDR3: CASSQGEGSLNTEAFF. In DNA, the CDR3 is TGCGCCAGCAGCCAAGGTGAGGGTTCCTTGAACACTGAAGCTTTCTTT.